A selection of T cell receptor beta chains follows, all from one sample in a study of T cell responses to AZD1222 COVID-19 vaccine. The protocol was immunoSEQ multiplex PCR, while the TCRdb copy is restricted to in-frame clones and leaves out a portion. The sample lists under 95,000 clones; 80% to 90% were seen once. The specimen was peripheral blood, collected on day 0 of AZD1222 vaccination. The receptors come from an adult in good health. Each CDR3 is given with its conserved first and last residue. A D gene is named only where the DNA matches it firmly. Some rows mark clone size as missing; the rest say once, few, many or name a class of expanded clone.

>TRBV5-6|TRBJ1-1|NA|NA
CASSFYRLNTEAFF
TGTGCCAGCAGCTTTTACAGGTTGAACACTGAAGCTTTCTTT
>TRBV27|TRBJ2-3|NA|NA
CASSLRRNTDTQYF
TGTGCCAGCAGTCTCAGACGGAACACAGATACGCAGTATTTT
>TRBV27|TRBJ2-1|TRBD1|NA
CASSLNRGPLYNEQFF
TGTGCCAGCAGTCTAAACAGGGGGCCATTATACAATGAGCAGTTCTTC
>TRBV28|TRBJ2-7|NA|NA
CASRDSPYEQYF
TGTGCCAGCAGGGACAGCCCCTACGAGCAGTACTTC
>TRBV7-8|TRBJ2-7|TRBD1|few
CASSLSTGILEQYF
TGTGCCAGCAGCTTATCGACAGGGATCCTCGAGCAGTACTTC
>TRBV5-5|TRBJ2-3|TRBD2|NA
CASSFPSGRAGGPSTQYF
TGTGCCAGCAGCTTCCCGAGCGGTAGAGCGGGAGGCCCTAGTACGCAGTATTTT
>TRBV6-5|TRBJ1-1|TRBD1|NA
CASGTGAHLNTEAFF
TGTGCCAGCGGAACAGGGGCCCACTTGAACACTGAAGCTTTCTTT
>TRBV7-2|TRBJ2-1|NA|NA
CASSLVVESYNEQFF
TGTGCCAGCAGCCTAGTCGTTGAATCCTACAATGAGCAGTTCTTC
>TRBV6-4|TRBJ2-1|NA|NA
CASSEWAGAGDNEQFF
TGTGCCAGCAGTGAGTGGGCAGGGGCCGGGGACAATGAGCAGTTCTTC
>TRBV5-1|TRBJ2-2|NA|NA
CASSLAQGDDTGELFF
TGCGCCAGCAGCTTGGCTCAGGGAGACGACACCGGGGAGCTGTTTTTT
>TRBV27|TRBJ2-1|NA|NA
CASSLGAMGNEQFF
TGTGCCAGCAGTTTAGGGGCGATGGGGAATGAGCAGTTCTTC
>TRBV6-5|TRBJ2-1|NA|few
CASSYSVGGNEQFF
TGTGCCAGCAGTTACTCGGTAGGGGGCAATGAGCAGTTCTTC
>TRBV5-4|TRBJ2-1|NA|once
CASSYMGFPNEQFF
TGTGCCAGCAGCTACATGGGTTTCCCCAATGAGCAGTTCTTC
>TRBV18|TRBJ1-5|NA|NA
CASSQDRDQPQHF
TGTGCCAGCTCACAGGACCGGGATCAGCCCCAGCATTTT
>TRBV11-3|TRBJ2-1|TRBD2|NA
CASSTSGGYNEQFF
TGTGCCAGCAGTACTAGCGGGGGTTACAATGAGCAGTTCTTC
>TRBV5-8|TRBJ1-6|NA|NA
CASCQGQNSPLHF
TGTGCCAGCTGTCAGGGCCAAAATTCACCCCTCCACTTT
>TRBV18|TRBJ1-1|NA|NA
CASSPPNRDMNTEAFF
TGTGCCAGCTCACCACCAAACAGGGACATGAACACTGAAGCTTTCTTT
>TRBV18|TRBJ2-3|NA|NA
CASSPPSAGQLTDTQYF
TGTGCCAGCTCACCACCCTCGGCAGGGCAGCTCACAGATACGCAGTATTTT
>TRBV24-1|TRBJ2-1|TRBD1|NA
CATSGVRDREMNEQFF
TGTGCCACCAGTGGGGTACGAGACAGGGAGATGAATGAGCAGTTCTTC
>TRBV28|TRBJ2-7|NA|NA
CASSLAGTLGAYEQYF
TGTGCCAGCAGTTTAGCCGGGACACTGGGGGCCTACGAGCAGTACTTC
>TRBV4-3|TRBJ2-7|TRBD2|NA
CASSQARGSGRGYEQYF
TGCGCCAGCAGCCAAGCCCGAGGGAGCGGGAGAGGCTACGAGCAGTACTTC
>TRBV7-3|TRBJ2-6|NA|NA
CASSSYESSGANVLTF
TGTGCCAGCAGCTCGTACGAATCCTCTGGGGCCAACGTCCTGACTTTC
>TRBV3-1/TRBV3-2|TRBJ2-7|NA|NA
CASSQAGSDYEQYF
TGTGCCAGCAGCCAAGCGGGATCTGACTACGAGCAGTACTTC
>TRBV2|TRBJ2-1|NA|NA
CASSGRTKRVNEQFF
TGTGCCAGCAGTGGGAGAACAAAAAGGGTCAATGAGCAGTTCTTC
>TRBV11-3|TRBJ1-1|NA|NA
CASSLRTNTEAFF
TGTGCCAGCAGCTTACGCACCAACACTGAAGCTTTCTTT
>TRBV28|TRBJ1-2|NA|NA
CASTDPGEGYGYTF
TGTGCCAGCACCGACCCGGGGGAAGGCTATGGCTACACCTTC
>TRBV28|TRBJ1-5|NA|NA
CASSLLAGTQPQHF
TGTGCCAGCAGTTTATTGGCAGGGACCCAGCCCCAGCATTTT
>TRBV30|TRBJ1-2|NA|NA
CAWIPVQPYGYTF
TGTGCCTGGATTCCGGTCCAACCCTATGGCTACACCTTC
>TRBV28|TRBJ1-4|TRBD1|NA
CASSLGQENEKLFF
TGTGCCAGCAGCCTGGGACAGGAGAATGAAAAACTGTTTTTT
>TRBV7-9|TRBJ2-7|NA|NA
CASSLAGSYEQYF
TGTGCCAGCAGCTTGGCTGGGTCCTACGAGCAGTACTTC